The source of this T cell receptor (beta chain) is a study of T cell repertoires in ileal Crohn's disease. Across the study: M6 samples are neoterminal ileum biopsies from postoperative colonoscopy. Findings and caveats of the study: Endoscopic recurrence occurred in every patient whose clonality exceeded 26.8%.

Time point defined: neoterminal ileum biopsy at postoperative endoscopy, about 6 months after surgery. The table lists this clone with a count of one. Antigen unknown. CDR1 is SGDLS and CDR2 is YYNGEE in the germline V gene. The CDR3 sequence is 13 residues long. V was trimmed by 4 bases and J by 10 bases, leaving 14 bases between them. Per sample, roughly 470 nanograms of biopsy DNA were TCRB immunosequenced. Profiling relied on immunoSEQ multiplex PCR, and the TCRdb table lists in-frame clones only, not all of them. This sample has about 11,000 clones, with around 77% found just once. This TCR was recovered from an adult with Crohn's disease. V usage is TRBV9 and J usage is TRBJ1-4, with D maybe TRBD1 (5 bases). What was sequenced was ileal tissue. The CDR3 region is CASSPRVGVKLFF. The DNA of the CDR3 is TGTGCCAGCAGCCCGCGAGTAGGGGTAAAACTGTTTTTT.